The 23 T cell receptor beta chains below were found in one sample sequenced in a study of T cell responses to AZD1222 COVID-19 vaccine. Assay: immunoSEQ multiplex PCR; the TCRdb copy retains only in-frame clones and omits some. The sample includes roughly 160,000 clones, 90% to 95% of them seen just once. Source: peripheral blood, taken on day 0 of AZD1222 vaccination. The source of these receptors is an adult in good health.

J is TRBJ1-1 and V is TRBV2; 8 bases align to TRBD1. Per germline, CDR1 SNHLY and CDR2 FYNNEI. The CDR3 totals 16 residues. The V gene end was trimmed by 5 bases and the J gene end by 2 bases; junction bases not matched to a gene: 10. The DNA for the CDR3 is TGTGCCAGCAGTTTCGTACAGGGGGGAATCAACACTGAAGCTTTCTTT. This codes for CASSFVQGGINTEAFF.

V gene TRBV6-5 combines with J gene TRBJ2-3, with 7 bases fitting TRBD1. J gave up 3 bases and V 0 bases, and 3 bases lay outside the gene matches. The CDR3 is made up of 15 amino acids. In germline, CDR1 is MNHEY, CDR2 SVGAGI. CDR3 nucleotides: TGTGCCAGCAGTTACTCCCCGGACAGGACAGATACGCAGTATTTT. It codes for CASSYSPDRTDTQYF.

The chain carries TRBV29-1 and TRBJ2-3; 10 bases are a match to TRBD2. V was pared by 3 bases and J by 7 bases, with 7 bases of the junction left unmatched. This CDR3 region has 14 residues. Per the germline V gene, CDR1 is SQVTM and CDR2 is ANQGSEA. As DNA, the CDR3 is TGCAGCGTTGATCTAGCGGGGGAAATGAATACGCAGTATTTT. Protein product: CSVDLAGEMNTQYF.

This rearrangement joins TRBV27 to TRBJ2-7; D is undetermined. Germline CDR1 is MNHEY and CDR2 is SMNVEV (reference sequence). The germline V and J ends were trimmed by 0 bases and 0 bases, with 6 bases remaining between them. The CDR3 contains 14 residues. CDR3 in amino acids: CASSLSGNSYEQYF. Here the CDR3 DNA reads TGTGCCAGCAGTTTATCGGGGAACTCCTACGAGCAGTACTTC.

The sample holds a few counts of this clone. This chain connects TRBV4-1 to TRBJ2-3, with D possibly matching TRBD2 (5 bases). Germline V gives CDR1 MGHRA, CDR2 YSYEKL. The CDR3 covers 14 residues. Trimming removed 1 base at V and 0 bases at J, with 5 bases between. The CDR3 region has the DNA TGCGCCAGCAGCCAAGCGGGGAGCACAGATACGCAGTATTTT. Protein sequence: CASSQAGSTDTQYF.

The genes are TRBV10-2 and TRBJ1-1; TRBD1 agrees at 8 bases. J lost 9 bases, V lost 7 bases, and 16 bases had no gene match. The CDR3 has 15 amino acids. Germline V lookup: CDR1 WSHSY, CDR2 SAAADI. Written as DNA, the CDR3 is TGCGCCAGCACCCACGACGACAGGGGAAAAACGAAAGCTTTCTTT. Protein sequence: CASTHDDRGKTKAFF.

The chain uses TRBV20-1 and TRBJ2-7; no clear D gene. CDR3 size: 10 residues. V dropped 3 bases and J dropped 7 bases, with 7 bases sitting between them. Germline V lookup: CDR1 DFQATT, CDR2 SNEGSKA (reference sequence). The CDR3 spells CSASSREQYF. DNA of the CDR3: TGCAGTGCTAGTTCAAGGGAGCAGTACTTC.

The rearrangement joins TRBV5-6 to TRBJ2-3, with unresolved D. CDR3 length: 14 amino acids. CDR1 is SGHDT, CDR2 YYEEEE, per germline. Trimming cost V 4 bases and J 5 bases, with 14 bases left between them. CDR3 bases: TGTGCCAGCAGCGAGGTGAATGAAGGAGATACGCAGTATTTT. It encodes CASSEVNEGDTQYF.

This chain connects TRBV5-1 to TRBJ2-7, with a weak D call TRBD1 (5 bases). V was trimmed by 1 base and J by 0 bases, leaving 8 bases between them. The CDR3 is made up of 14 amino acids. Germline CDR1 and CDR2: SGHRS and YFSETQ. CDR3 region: CASSLQGNSYEQYF. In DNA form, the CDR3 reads TGCGCCAGCAGCTTGCAGGGCAACTCCTACGAGCAGTACTTC. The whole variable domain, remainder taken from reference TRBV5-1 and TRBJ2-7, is KAGVTQTPRYLIKTRGQQVTLSCSPISGHRSVSWYQQTPGQGLQFLFEYFSETQRNKGNFPGRFSGRQFSNSRSEMNVSTLELGDSALYLCASSLQGNSYEQYFGPGTRLTVT.

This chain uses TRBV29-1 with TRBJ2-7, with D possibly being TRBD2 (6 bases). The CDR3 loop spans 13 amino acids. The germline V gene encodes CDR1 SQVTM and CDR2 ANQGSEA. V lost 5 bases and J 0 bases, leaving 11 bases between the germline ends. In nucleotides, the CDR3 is TGCAGCGTTTGGGACTCAAGCTCCTACGAGCAGTACTTC. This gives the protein CSVWDSSSYEQYF.

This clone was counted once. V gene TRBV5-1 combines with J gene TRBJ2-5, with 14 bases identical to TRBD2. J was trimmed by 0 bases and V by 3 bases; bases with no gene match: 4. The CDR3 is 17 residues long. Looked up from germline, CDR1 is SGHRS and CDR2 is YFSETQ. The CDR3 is CASSSRTSGGNQETQYF. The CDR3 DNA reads TGCGCCAGCAGCTCACGGACTAGCGGGGGGAACCAAGAGACCCAGTACTTC.

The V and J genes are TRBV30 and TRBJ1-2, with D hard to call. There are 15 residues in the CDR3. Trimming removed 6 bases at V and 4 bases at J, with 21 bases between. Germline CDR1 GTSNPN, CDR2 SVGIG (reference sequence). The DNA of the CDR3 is TGTGCCTGCGACCATAGGACGGAGCCCATCTATGGCTACACCTTC. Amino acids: CACDHRTEPIYGYTF. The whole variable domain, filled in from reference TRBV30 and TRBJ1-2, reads SQTIHQWPATLVQPVGSPLSLECTVEGTSNPNLYWYRQAAGRGLQLLFYSVGIGQISSEVPQNLSASRPQDRQFILSSKKLLLSDSGFYLCACDHRTEPIYGYTFGSGTRLTVV.

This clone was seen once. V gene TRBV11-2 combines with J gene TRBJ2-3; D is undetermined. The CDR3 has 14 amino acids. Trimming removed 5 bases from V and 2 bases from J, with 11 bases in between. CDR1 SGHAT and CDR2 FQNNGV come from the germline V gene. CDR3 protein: CASSPREATDTQYF. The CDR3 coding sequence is TGTGCCAGCAGCCCGCGCGAAGCCACAGATACGCAGTATTTT.

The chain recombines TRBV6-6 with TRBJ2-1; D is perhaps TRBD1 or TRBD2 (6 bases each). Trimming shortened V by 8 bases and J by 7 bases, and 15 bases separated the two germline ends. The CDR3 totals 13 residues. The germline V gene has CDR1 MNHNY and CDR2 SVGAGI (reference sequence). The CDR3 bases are TGTGCCAGCCGGGGGCCACCAAGGAATGAGCAGTTCTTC. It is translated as CASRGPPRNEQFF.

The CDR3 spells CASSPTGSTYEQYF. The CDR3 nucleotides are TGTGCCAGCAGCCCGACAGGATCCACCTACGAGCAGTACTTC. The chain is built from TRBV11-3 and TRBJ2-7; D may be TRBD1 (6 bases). V was cut by 5 bases and J by 2 bases, with 13 bases left in between. The CDR3 covers 14 residues. The germline gives CDR1 SGHNT, CDR2 YENEEA. The full variable domain, completed using reference TRBV11-3 and TRBJ2-7, is EAGVVQSPRYKIIEKKQPVAFWCNPISGHNTLYWYLQNLGQGPELLIRYENEEAVDDSQLPKDRFSAERLKGVDSTLKIQPAELGDSAVYLCASSPTGSTYEQYFGPGTRLTVT.

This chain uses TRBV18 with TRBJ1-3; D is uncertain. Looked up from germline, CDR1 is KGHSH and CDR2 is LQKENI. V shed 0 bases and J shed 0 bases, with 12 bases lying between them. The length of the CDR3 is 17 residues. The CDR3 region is CASSPPRTDRSGNTIYF. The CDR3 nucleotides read TGTGCCAGCTCACCACCGAGAACGGATCGCTCTGGAAACACCATATATTTT.

The CDR3 DNA is TGTGCCAGCAGTTTACAGGGGGGGAACACTGAAGCTTTCTTT. This sequence encodes CASSLQGGNTEAFF. The V gene is TRBV28, the J gene TRBJ1-1; TRBD1 matches 7 bases. Germline V lookup: CDR1 MDHEN, CDR2 SYDVKM. The CDR3 runs to 14 residues. V lost 2 bases to trimming and J lost 1 base; unmatched junction nucleotides: 1.

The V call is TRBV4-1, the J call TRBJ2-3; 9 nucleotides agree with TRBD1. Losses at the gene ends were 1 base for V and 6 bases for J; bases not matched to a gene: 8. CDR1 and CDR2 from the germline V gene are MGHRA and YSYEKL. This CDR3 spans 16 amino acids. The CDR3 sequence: CASSQGPMTGGDTQYF. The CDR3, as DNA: TGCGCCAGCAGCCAAGGTCCGATGACAGGGGGGGATACGCAGTATTTT.

CDR3 DNA sequence: TGTGCCAGTAGTAGACTAGCGGGGGGGCAAGTCGGGGAGCTGTTTTTT. As protein: CASSRLAGGQVGELFF. The J gene is TRBJ2-2, the V gene TRBV19, with TRBD2 matching 14 bases. This CDR3 spans 16 amino acids. The V gene's germline CDR1 is LNHDA and CDR2 SQIVND (reference sequence). V lost 4 bases to trimming and J lost 7 bases; unmatched junction nucleotides: 5.

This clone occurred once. DNA for the CDR3: TGTGCCAGCAGCTTGTTCCAGGGTAACTATGGCTACACCTTC. Translating gives CASSLFQGNYGYTF. The chain recombines TRBV5-6 with TRBJ1-2; tentatively, D is TRBD1 (5 bases). The CDR3 runs to 14 residues. V lost 1 base, J lost 1 base, and 8 bases lay in between. The germline V gene has CDR1 SGHDT and CDR2 YYEEEE.

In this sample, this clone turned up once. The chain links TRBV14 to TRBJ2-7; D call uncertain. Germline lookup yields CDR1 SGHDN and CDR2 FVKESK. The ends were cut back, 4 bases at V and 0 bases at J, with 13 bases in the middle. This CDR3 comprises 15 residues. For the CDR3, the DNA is TGTGCCAGCAGCCTAACCACGACACCCTCCTACGAGCAGTACTTC. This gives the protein CASSLTTTPSYEQYF.

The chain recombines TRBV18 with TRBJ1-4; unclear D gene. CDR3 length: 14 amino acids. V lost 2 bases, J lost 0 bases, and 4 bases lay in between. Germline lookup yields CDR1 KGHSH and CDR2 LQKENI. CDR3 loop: CASSPGATNEKLFF. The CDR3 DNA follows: TGTGCCAGCTCACCAGGGGCAACTAATGAAAAACTGTTTTTT.

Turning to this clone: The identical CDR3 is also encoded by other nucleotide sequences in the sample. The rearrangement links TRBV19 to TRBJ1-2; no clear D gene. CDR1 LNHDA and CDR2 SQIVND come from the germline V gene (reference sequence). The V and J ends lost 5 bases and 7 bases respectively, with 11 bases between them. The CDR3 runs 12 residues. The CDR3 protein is CASSRRTGGYTF. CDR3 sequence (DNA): TGTGCCAGTAGTCGACGTACGGGTGGCTACACCTTC. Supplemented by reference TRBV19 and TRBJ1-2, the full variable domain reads DGGITQSPKYLFRKEGQNVTLSCEQNLNHDAMYWYRQDPGQGLRLIYYSQIVNDFQKGDIAEGYSVSREKKESFPLTVTSAQKNPTAFYLCASSRRTGGYTFGSGTRLTVV.